A selection of T cell receptor beta chains follows, all from one sample in a study of CD8+ T cells in alopecia areata. Assay used: immunoSEQ multiplex PCR; TCRdb lists only in-frame clones, some missing. The profile covers 150,000 to 200,000 clones, with 40% to 65% appearing a single time and around 10% taken by the ten largest. The sample was CD8+ T cells sorted from blood, taken around week 52, from a patient treated with tofacitinib. These receptors were taken from a human donor with alopecia areata. The CDR3 runs from the conserved cysteine through the conserved F or W. Each record gives: D gene, V gene, clone size, J gene, CDR3 protein, CDR3 DNA. The D gene is left open where the match is weak. The size entry is marked missing in some rows and otherwise reads once, few, many or a size class.

-	TRBV5-6	-	TRBJ1-1	CASSPRNTEAFF	TGTGCCAGCAGCCCAAGAAACACTGAAGCTTTCTTT
TRBD1	TRBV2	-	TRBJ2-7	CATRGGNRYEQYF	TGTGCCACCCGAGGGGGCAACCGCTACGAGCAGTACTTC
TRBD1	TRBV11-1	-	TRBJ2-7	CASSLVSGGSYEQYF	TGTGCCAGCAGCTTAGTGTCAGGGGGTTCCTACGAGCAGTACTTC
-	TRBV30	-	TRBJ2-3	CAWSVQDLTDTQYF	TGTGCCTGGAGTGTACAGGATCTCACAGATACGCAGTATTTT
-	TRBV2	-	TRBJ1-2	CASSESQGGYTF	TGTGCCAGCAGTGAATCTCAGGGCGGCTACACCTTC
-	TRBV7-9	few	TRBJ2-2	CASSLLLTGELFF	TGTGCCAGCAGTCTACTACTAACCGGGGAGCTGTTTTTT
TRBD1	TRBV5-6	-	TRBJ1-5	CASSKTGGGNQPQHF	TGTGCCAGCAGCAAGACAGGGGGCGGCAATCAGCCCCAGCATTTT
TRBD1	TRBV11-2	-	TRBJ2-7	CASSFDRDGNSYEQYF	TGTGCCAGCAGCTTCGACAGGGACGGGAACTCCTACGAGCAGTACTTC
-	TRBV19	many	TRBJ2-7	CATSLDASYEQYF	TGTGCCACCTCATTGGACGCCTCCTACGAGCAGTACTTC
-	TRBV6-1	-	TRBJ1-2	CASSPRQNVYTF	TGTGCCAGCAGTCCCCGACAGAACGTTTACACCTTC
TRBD2	TRBV20-1	few	TRBJ2-1	CSAEGRGEQFF	TGCAGTGCTGAGGGGAGGGGTGAGCAGTTCTTC
-	TRBV9	few	TRBJ2-5	CASSVGGLETQYF	TGTGCCAGCAGCGTAGGAGGGCTAGAGACCCAGTACTTC
-	TRBV11-2	-	TRBJ2-7	CASSSYRVEQYF	TGTGCCAGCAGCTCATACAGGGTCGAGCAGTACTTC
-	TRBV12-5	-	TRBJ2-1	CASGKDADEQFF	TGTGCTAGTGGCAAAGACGCGGATGAGCAGTTCTTC
-	TRBV18	few	TRBJ2-3	CASSWGTDTQYF	TGTGCCAGCTCATGGGGCACAGATACGCAGTATTTT
-	TRBV4-1	-	TRBJ2-1	CASSLASNEQFF	TGCGCCAGCAGCCTAGCTTCCAATGAGCAGTTCTTC
-	TRBV11-2	few	TRBJ2-7	CASSLMGANEQYF	TGTGCCAGCAGCTTAATGGGAGCCAACGAGCAGTACTTC
-	TRBV6-5	-	TRBJ1-1	CASSHRGTEAFF	TGTGCCAGCAGTCATAGGGGAACTGAAGCTTTCTTT
TRBD1	TRBV10-3	few	TRBJ1-1	CAISGSLQGGEAFF	TGTGCCATCAGTGGGTCCCTACAGGGGGGCGAAGCTTTCTTT
TRBD2	TRBV29-1	few	TRBJ2-6	CSALAVETGANVLTF	TGCAGCGCTCTAGCGGTGGAGACAGGGGCCAACGTCCTGACTTTC
-	TRBV9	-	TRBJ1-4	CASSSGLSFGKLFF	TGTGCCAGCAGCTCTGGTCTAAGTTTCGGAAAACTGTTTTTT
-	TRBV6-1	-	TRBJ1-2	CASSESWGLDGYTF	TGTGCCAGCAGTGAATCCTGGGGGTTAGATGGCTACACCTTC
TRBD1	TRBV5-6	-	TRBJ2-5	CASSLGDSQETQYF	TGTGCCAGCAGCTTGGGGGACAGCCAAGAGACCCAGTACTTC
-	TRBV7-9	few	TRBJ2-2	CASSLMDLTGELFF	TGTGCCAGCAGCTTAATGGACCTCACCGGGGAGCTGTTTTTT
-	TRBV14	once	TRBJ1-6	CASSLLGGSPLHF	TGTGCCAGCAGCCTCCTGGGTGGTTCACCCCTCCACTTT
TRBD2	TRBV15	once	TRBJ2-5	CATSRASGGAEETQYF	TGTGCCACCAGCAGAGCCAGCGGGGGGGCCGAAGAGACCCAGTACTTC
TRBD2	TRBV6-1	-	TRBJ2-3	CASSEAAGGPADTQYF	TGTGCCAGCAGTGAAGCAGCGGGGGGCCCCGCAGATACGCAGTATTTT